Following are 27 T cell receptor beta chains from one sample sequenced in a study of T cell repertoires and leukemia-associated antigens. Via MiXCR, TCRdb re-called the 5' RACE reads, giving one row per CDR3 protein. The table lists 9,500 to 15,000 distinct CDR3 sequences, just over 40% of them singletons. Their recognized antigens are unknown. Sample: CD3+ T cells sorted from blood and cultured. All receptors derive from a female donor in good health.

This clonotype was found once. This chain connects TRBV29-1 to TRBJ2-3; D possibly corresponds to TRBD1 (7 bases). The germline CDR1 and CDR2 sequences are SQVTM and ANQGSEA. CDR3 length: 14 amino acids. V was cut by 3 bases and J by 1 base, with 11 bases left in between. The CDR3 region is CSVEGGQRTDTQYF. CDR3 DNA: TGCAGCGTTGAGGGGGGACAGCGCACAGATACGCAGTATTTT.

Judged by abundance, this clonotype is medium-sized (0.01 to 0.1%). The chain couples TRBV12-3 or TRBV12-4 to TRBJ2-3, with TRBD2 matching over 9 bases. V was pared by 5 bases and J by 5 bases, with 8 bases of the junction left unmatched. The CDR3 length is 15 residues. The CDR3 DNA follows: TGTGCCAGCAGTGGGGGACTAGCTGTCGTAGATACGCAGTATTTT. Its translation is CASSGGLAVVDTQYF.

The J gene is TRBJ2-5, the V gene TRBV9; the D gene is possibly TRBD2 (5 bases). Germline V lookup: CDR1 SGDLS, CDR2 YYNGEE. V lost 2 bases, J lost 3 bases, and 14 bases lay in between. The CDR3 totals 15 residues. The CDR3 DNA reads TGTGCCAGCAGCGTCGGGGTACTGGGTGAAGAGACCCAGTACTTC. Protein sequence: CASSVGVLGEETQYF.

This clonotype was seen at least ten times. The chain links TRBV29-1 to TRBJ2-7; 11 bases map to TRBD1. Germline V gene data show CDR1 as SQVTM and CDR2 as ANQGSEA. The V gene end was trimmed by 3 bases and the J gene end by 6 bases; junction bases not matched to a gene: 4. The CDR3 contains 13 residues. The CDR3 loop reads CSVEGTGGGEQYF. CDR3 sequence (DNA): TGCAGCGTTGAGGGGACAGGGGGTGGCGAGCAGTACTTC.

For this clonotype: Because the CDR3's place on the DNA is in doubt, the DNA is left out and the CDR3 is given as listed by TCRdb. The V call is TRBV12-3 or TRBV12-4, the J call TRBJ1-1; no DNA check was done on the table's D call, TRBD1. Inclusive of both ends, the CDR3 amounts to 21 amino acids. CDR3: CASSLGYEQFFGTGPNTEAFF.

This clonotype is medium-sized. This chain links TRBV5-1 with TRBJ2-3; D is perhaps TRBD2 (5 bases). Trimming pared 4 bases from V and 6 bases from J, leaving 15 bases between. Germline CDR1 is SGHRS and CDR2 is YFSETQ. This CDR3 has 14 residues. The chain's CDR3 is CASSKTDRGDTQYF. The CDR3 DNA is TGCGCCAGCAGCAAGACTGACCGAGGGGATACGCAGTATTTT.

The J gene is TRBJ2-1, the V gene TRBV12-3 or TRBV12-4, with 11 positions matching TRBD2. The CDR3 covers 17 residues. The CDR3 is CVSSTEYLAGGPHEQFF. CDR3 sequence (DNA): TGTGTCTCCAGTACCGAATATTTAGCGGGAGGGCCGCATGAGCAGTTCTTC.

Of note for this clonotype: One end of the junction varies from germline; a read error may be responsible. This rearrangement joins TRBV5-1 to TRBJ2-6; D is unclear. CDR3 size: 13 residues. Germline CDR1 is SGHRS and CDR2 is YFSETQ. CDR3 residues: CTSVTVGANVLTF. DNA for the CDR3: TGCACCAGCGTTACGGTTGGGGCCAACGTCCTGACTTTC.

For this clonotype: Germline and junction disagree at one end, which may indicate a read error. V and J are TRBV5-1 and TRBJ2-7; 8 bases match TRBD2. The CDR3 totals 15 residues. Germline assignment: CDR1 SGHRS and CDR2 YFSETQ. CDR3 in DNA: TGTGCCAGCGGGGGCAGTGGGAGGGCCTCCTACGAGCAGTACTTC. Encoded protein: CASGGSGRASYEQYF.

By proportion, this clonotype is medium-sized. The chain couples TRBV5-1 to TRBJ2-7; TRBD2 matches 7 bases. Germline V gives CDR1 SGHRS, CDR2 YFSETQ. The CDR3 length is 14 residues. With V trimmed by 0 bases and J by 4 bases, 4 bases remained unmatched. CDR3: CASSLAGGEYEQYF. Here the CDR3 DNA reads TGCGCCAGCAGCTTGGCGGGGGGTGAATACGAGCAGTACTTC.

This clonotype counts as medium-sized. The chain is built from TRBV5-1 and TRBJ2-2, with D tentatively TRBD1 (6 bases). The CDR3 is 16 residues long. From germline, CDR1 is SGHRS and CDR2 YFSETQ. The germline V and J ends were trimmed by 3 bases and 0 bases, with 12 bases remaining between them. DNA of the CDR3: TGCGCCAGCAGCTGGACGGGGACACCGAACACCGGGGAGCTGTTTTTT. Its protein is CASSWTGTPNTGELFF.

Only a few counts were recorded for this clonotype. V and J are TRBV5-1 and TRBJ2-4, with 7 bases fitting TRBD1. The CDR3 extends over 16 amino acids. The germline gives CDR1 SGHRS, CDR2 YFSETQ. Trimming took 0 bases from V and 6 from J; bases not matched to a gene: 9. CDR3 bases: TGCGCCAGCAGCTTGGTTCCCCCCCGGACAGGAAACATTCAGTACTTC. It yields the protein CASSLVPPRTGNIQYF.

This clonotype appeared many times. The chain couples TRBV27 to TRBJ2-5; 15 bases match TRBD2. The CDR3 runs 16 residues. Losses at the gene ends were 5 bases for V and 5 bases for J; bases not matched to a gene: 6. Germline V CDR1 and CDR2: MNHEY, SMNVEV (reference sequence). The CDR3 is CASSPGLAGGWETQYF. The CDR3 DNA reads TGTGCCAGCAGTCCGGGACTAGCGGGAGGATGGGAGACCCAGTACTTC.

There are a few counts of this clonotype. The rearrangement links TRBV12-3 or TRBV12-4 to TRBJ2-2; D is unresolved. The CDR3 is made up of 12 amino acids. With 1 base removed from V and 6 bases from J, the gap between germline ends came to 3 bases. The DNA for the CDR3 is TGTGCCAGCAGTTTAGTGGCCGGGGAGCTGTTTTTT. Translation gives CASSLVAGELFF.

This chain links TRBV12-3 or TRBV12-4 with TRBJ2-1; D not resolved. This CDR3 spans 16 amino acids. Trimming pared 0 bases from V and 1 base from J, leaving 10 bases between. The CDR3 DNA reads TGTGCCAGCAGTTTAGCGCGAGGTGGTTCCTACAATGAGCAGTTCTTC. Its translation: CASSLARGGSYNEQFF.

The chain has TRBV5-1 and TRBJ2-1, with 8 bases identical to TRBD1. Germline loops: CDR1 SGHRS, CDR2 YFSETQ. This CDR3 spans 15 amino acids. V gave up 4 bases and J gave up 3 bases; unmatched junction bases: 6. The CDR3 sequence is CASSPDRVNYNEQFF. The CDR3 DNA follows: TGCGCCAGCAGCCCGGACAGGGTCAACTACAATGAGCAGTTCTTC.

About this clonotype itself: The conserved final phenylalanine or tryptophan is absent from the CDR3, which likely points to a read error. The rearrangement uses TRBV20-1 and TRBJ1-1, with TRBD1 matching 9 bases. There are 14 residues in the CDR3. The germline gives CDR1 DFQATT, CDR2 SNEGSKA (reference sequence). The CDR3 region is CSSSGTGPNTEAFV. CDR3 nucleotide sequence: TGCAGCTCCTCCGGGACAGGGCCGAACACTGAAGCTTTCGTT.

Ten or more counts support this clonotype. The chain uses TRBV5-8 and TRBJ2-3; D not certain. Trimming cost V 1 base and J 2 bases, with 2 bases left between them. There are 12 residues in the CDR3. The V gene's germline CDR1 is SGHTS and CDR2 YDEGEE. The CDR3 region has the DNA TGTGCCAGCAGCTTGATCACAGATACGCAGTATTTT. Translation: CASSLITDTQYF.

The DNA of the CDR3 is TGTGCCAGCAGCCGACAGGTCTCGGGGACCCAGTACTTC. Amino acid sequence: CASSRQVSGTQYF. The chain employs TRBV2 and TRBJ2-5; the D gene is possibly TRBD1 (6 bases). The V end lost 6 bases, the J end lost 7 bases, and 15 bases lay between the germline ends. The germline V gene has CDR1 SNHLY and CDR2 FYNNEI. This CDR3 has 13 residues.

To note about this clonotype: One junction end disagrees with the germline gene, perhaps due to a read error. V usage is TRBV15 and J usage is TRBJ1-5; no definite D call. The CDR3 runs to 14 residues. CDR1 and CDR2 from the germline V gene are LNHNV and YYDKDF (reference sequence). The CDR3 region has the DNA TGTCCCACCAGCAGAGATATCGGGAATCAGCCCCAGCATTTT. This sequence encodes CPTSRDIGNQPQHF.

With respect to this clonotype: Here the CDR3 omits its conserved ending phenylalanine or tryptophan, so a read error is the likely source. The gene calls are TRBV6-5 and TRBJ1-4; D may be TRBD1 (5 bases). Germline V gene data show CDR1 as MNHEY and CDR2 as SVGAGI. The CDR3 sequence is 14 residues long. Trimming stripped 2 bases from V and 4 bases from J, with 8 bases between. CDR3 loop: CASSYGGINEKLFS. CDR3 DNA: TGTGCCAGCAGTTACGGGGGTATTAATGAAAAACTGTTTTCT.

This clonotype was detected many times. The chain combines TRBV7-9 with TRBJ2-1, with 9 positions matching TRBD2. Per the germline V gene, CDR1 is SEHNR and CDR2 is FQNEAQ (reference sequence). The trim removed 4 bases at V and 8 bases at J, leaving 21 bases unmatched. This CDR3 spans 19 amino acids. CDR3 in amino acids: CASSSSSPPGLARLDEQFF. The CDR3, as DNA: TGTGCCAGCAGCTCCTCGTCACCGCCGGGACTAGCAAGATTGGATGAGCAGTTCTTC.

Relative to its sample, this clonotype is medium-sized. The chain links TRBV9 to TRBJ1-2; possible D gene TRBD1, 6 bases. The CDR3 sequence is 15 residues long. The V gene lost 0 bases and the J gene lost 6 bases, with 15 bases spanning the gap. Germline CDR1 reads SGDLS; CDR2 reads YYNGEE. In DNA, the CDR3 is TGTGCCAGCAGCGTAGGTGGGGGGCGTTTAGATGGCTACACCTTC. Protein sequence: CASSVGGGRLDGYTF.

This clonotype is medium-sized. J is TRBJ2-3 and V is TRBV20-1, with TRBD2 matching 10 bases. The junction had 5 bases not matched to a gene; V was cut back by 5 bases and J by 6 bases. CDR1 DFQATT and CDR2 SNEGSKA come from the germline V gene (reference sequence). The CDR3 contains 13 residues. CDR3 sequence (DNA): TGCAGTGCTGGCAGCGGGAGGGTCGATACGCAGTATTTT. As protein: CSAGSGRVDTQYF.

Comment on this clonotype: One end of the junction varies from germline; a read error may be responsible. The V gene is TRBV5-1, the J gene TRBJ1-5; D might be TRBD1 (5 bases). The germline CDR1 and CDR2 sequences are SGHRS and YFSETQ. This CDR3 spans 13 amino acids. The CDR3 sequence is CASSSTGDQPRHF. The CDR3 region has the DNA TGCGCCAGCAGCTCAACAGGAGATCAGCCCCGGCATTTT. Full variable domain (missing parts from reference TRBV5-1 and TRBJ1-5): KAGVTQTPRYLIKTRGQQVTLSCSPISGHRSVSWYQQTPGQGLQFLFEYFSETQRNKGNFPGRFSGRQFSNSRSEMNVSTLELGDSALYLCASSSTGDQPRHFGDGTRLSIL.

The chain uses TRBV2 and TRBJ2-2; 7 bases are shared with TRBD1. The J segment lost 1 base and the V segment lost 1 base, leaving 0 bases of the junction unmatched. The germline CDR1 and CDR2 sequences are SNHLY and FYNNEI. The CDR3 totals 15 residues. The CDR3 reads CASSEGTGNTGELFF. CDR3 coding DNA: TGTGCCAGCAGTGAAGGGACAGGGAACACCGGGGAGCTGTTTTTT.

This clonotype rates as medium-sized. The DNA for the CDR3 is TGCGCCAGCAGCCATGATAGCAATCAGCCCCAGCATTTT. Residues: CASSHDSNQPQHF. The chain carries TRBV5-1 and TRBJ1-5; D unclear. Germline assignment: CDR1 SGHRS and CDR2 YFSETQ. Trimming removed 4 bases at V and 0 bases at J, with 5 bases between. The CDR3 is 13 amino acids.